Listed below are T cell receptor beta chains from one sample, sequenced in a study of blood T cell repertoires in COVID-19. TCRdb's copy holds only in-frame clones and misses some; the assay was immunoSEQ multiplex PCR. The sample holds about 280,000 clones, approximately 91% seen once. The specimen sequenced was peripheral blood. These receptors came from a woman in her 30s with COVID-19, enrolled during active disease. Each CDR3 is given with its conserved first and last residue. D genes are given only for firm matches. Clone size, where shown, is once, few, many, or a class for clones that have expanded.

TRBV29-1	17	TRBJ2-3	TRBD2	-	TGCAGCGTTAAAAAGGGGACTAGCGGGGACGGCACAGATACGCAGTATTTT	CSVKKGTSGDGTDTQYF
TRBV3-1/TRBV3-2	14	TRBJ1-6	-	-	TGTGCCAGCAGCCCCCGCGGCCGGGAAGCTCTCCTCCACTTT	CASSPRGREALLHF
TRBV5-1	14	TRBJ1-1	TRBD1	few	TGCGCCAGAATATCGCCACGGGACAGCACTGAAGCTTTCTTT	CARISPRDSTEAFF
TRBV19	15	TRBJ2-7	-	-	TGTGCCAGTAGTAAGGGGCCAGGGGCGATAAACGAGCAGTACTTC	CASSKGPGAINEQYF
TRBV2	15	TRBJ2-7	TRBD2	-	TGTGCCAGCCTGGGACTAGCGGGAGTGGGCTACGAGCAGTACTTC	CASLGLAGVGYEQYF
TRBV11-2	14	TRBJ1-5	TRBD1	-	TGTGCCAGCAGCTTAGGGCAGGGGGATCAGCCCCAGCATTTT	CASSLGQGDQPQHF
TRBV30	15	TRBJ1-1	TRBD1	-	TGTGCCTGGAGTGTTGGGGGGACAGCGAACACTGAAGCTTTCTTT	CAWSVGGTANTEAFF
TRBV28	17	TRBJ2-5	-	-	TGTGCCAGCACCCGAGAGAGAGTGTTTCCCCCCCAAGAGACCCAGTACTTC	CASTRERVFPPQETQYF
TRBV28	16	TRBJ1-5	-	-	TGTGCCAGCAGCCCCGGGTTTCGCATCGAGAATCAGCCCCAGCATTTT	CASSPGFRIENQPQHF
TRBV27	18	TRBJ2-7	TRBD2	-	TGTGCCAGCAGTTTATGGGCGGGAGGGCCCTCCCCGACCTACGAGCAGTACTTC	CASSLWAGGPSPTYEQYF
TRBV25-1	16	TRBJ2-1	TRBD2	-	TGTGCCAGCAGGGAGACTGGCGGGAGAGGTGGGAATGAGCAGTTCTTC	CASRETGGRGGNEQFF
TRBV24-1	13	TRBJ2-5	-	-	TGTGCCACCAGTGACCTGTACCAAGAGACCCAGTACTTC	CATSDLYQETQYF
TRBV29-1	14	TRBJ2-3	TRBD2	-	TGCAGCGTTGACTCTGAGACTAGCTGGGATACGCAGTATTTT	CSVDSETSWDTQYF
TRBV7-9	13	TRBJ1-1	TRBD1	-	TGTGCCAGCAGCCCCCAGGGGGCACTTGAAGCTTTCTTT	CASSPQGALEAFF
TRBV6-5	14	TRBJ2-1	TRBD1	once	TGTGCCAGCAGACAGGGGGCCTCCTACAATGAGCAGTTCTTC	CASRQGASYNEQFF
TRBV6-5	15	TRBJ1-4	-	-	TGTGCCAGCAGTTACTCGGGAGCAACTAATGAAAAACTGTTTTTT	CASSYSGATNEKLFF
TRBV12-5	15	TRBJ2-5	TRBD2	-	TGTGCTAGTGCCATTAGCGGGAGTCATCGGGAGACCCAGTACTTC	CASAISGSHRETQYF
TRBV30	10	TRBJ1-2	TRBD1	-	TGTGCCTGGGCAGGGGGTGTGATTACCTTC	CAWAGGVITF
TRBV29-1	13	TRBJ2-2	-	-	TGCAGCGTTCGAGCGGGGAACACCGGGGAGCTGTTTTTT	CSVRAGNTGELFF
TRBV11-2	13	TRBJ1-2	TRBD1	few	TGTGCCAGCAGCTCAGGGACAGTCTATGGCTACACCTTC	CASSSGTVYGYTF
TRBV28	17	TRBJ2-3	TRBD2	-	TGTGCCAGCAGTTTGGGACTATCTAGCGGGAGCGGGGATACGCAGTATTTT	CASSLGLSSGSGDTQYF
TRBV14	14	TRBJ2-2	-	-	TGTGCCAGCAGCCTCCGAACGGGGTCCGGGGAGCTGTTTTTT	CASSLRTGSGELFF
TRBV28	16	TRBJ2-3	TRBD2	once	TGTGCCAGCAGATACAGCTCTAGCGGGATAGGAGATACGCAGTATTTT	CASRYSSSGIGDTQYF
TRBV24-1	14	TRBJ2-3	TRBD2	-	TGTGCCACCTTAGCGGGAGAGTTCACAGATACGCAGTATTTT	CATLAGEFTDTQYF
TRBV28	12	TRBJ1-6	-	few	TGTGCCAGCAGTTTATCGGTTTCACCCCTCCACTTT	CASSLSVSPLHF
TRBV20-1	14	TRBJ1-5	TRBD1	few	TGCAGTGCTAGTACAGGGGTGGGCAATCAGCCCCAGCATTTT	CSASTGVGNQPQHF
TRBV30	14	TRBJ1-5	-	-	TGTGCCTGGAGTGTACGGAGCCTGAATCAGCCCCAGCATTTT	CAWSVRSLNQPQHF
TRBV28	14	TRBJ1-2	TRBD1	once	TGTGCCAGCAGTGTCGAAGGGACAGGGGATGGCTACACCTTC	CASSVEGTGDGYTF
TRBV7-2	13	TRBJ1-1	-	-	TGTGCCAGCAGCTTACGGAGTAACACTGAAGCTTTCTTT	CASSLRSNTEAFF
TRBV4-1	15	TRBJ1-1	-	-	TGCGCCAGCAGCCATGCCGGGGGGGAGAGGACTGAAGCTTTCTTT	CASSHAGGERTEAFF
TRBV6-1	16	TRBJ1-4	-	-	TGTGCCAGCAGTGAATCCGGTACCAGGGTTAGGGAAAAACTGTTTTTT	CASSESGTRVREKLFF
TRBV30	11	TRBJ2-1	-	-	TGTGCCTGGAGGCTAATCAATGAGCAGTTCTTC	CAWRLINEQFF
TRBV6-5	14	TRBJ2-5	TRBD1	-	TGTGCCAGCAGTTATCAGGGGGCGCGGGAGACCCAGTACTTC	CASSYQGARETQYF
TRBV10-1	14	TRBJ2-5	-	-	TGCGCCAGCAGTCCCATCCAGGGTGGGGAGACCCAGTACTTC	CASSPIQGGETQYF
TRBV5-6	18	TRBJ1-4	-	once	TGTGCCAGCAGCCCGTACGCCCAGTGGGGAGAGACAAATGAAAAACTGTTTTTT	CASSPYAQWGETNEKLFF
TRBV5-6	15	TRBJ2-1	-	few	TGTGCCAGCAGCTTGGCCGGCGCAGGATTGAATGAGCAGTTCTTC	CASSLAGAGLNEQFF
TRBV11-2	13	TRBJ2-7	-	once	TGTGCCAGCAGCTTAGGTTTAGGGGGCGAGCAGTACTTC	CASSLGLGGEQYF
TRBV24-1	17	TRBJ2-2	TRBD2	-	TGTGCCACCAGTGATACTAGCGGGAGGTTGAACACCGGGGAGCTGTTTTTT	CATSDTSGRLNTGELFF
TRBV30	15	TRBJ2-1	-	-	TGTGCCTGGAGTATGGGCCACAGCTCCTACAATGAGCAGTTCTTC	CAWSMGHSSYNEQFF
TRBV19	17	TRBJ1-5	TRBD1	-	TGTGCCACCCTTTCGGGACAGGGGGTTTATAGCAATCAGCCCCAGCATTTT	CATLSGQGVYSNQPQHF
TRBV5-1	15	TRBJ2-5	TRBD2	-	TGCGCCAGCAGCGACCTTAGCGGGTCGGAGGAGACCCAGTACTTC	CASSDLSGSEETQYF
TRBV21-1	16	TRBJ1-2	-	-	TGTGCCAGCAGCAAGGGAAGAAGTCAGGGCCCGAGGGGCTACACCTTC	CASSKGRSQGPRGYTF
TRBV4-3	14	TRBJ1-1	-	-	TGCGCCAGCAGCCAAGATTTAGGGGGCACTGAAGCTTTCTTT	CASSQDLGGTEAFF
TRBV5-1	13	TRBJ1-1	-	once	TGCGCCAGCAGCTTAGACAGAAACACTGAAGCTTTCTTT	CASSLDRNTEAFF
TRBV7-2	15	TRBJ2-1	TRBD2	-	TGTGCCAGCAGTCCGGGGACTAGCGGTAACAATGAGCAGTTCTTC	CASSPGTSGNNEQFF
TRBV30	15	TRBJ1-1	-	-	TGTGCCTGGAGTGAACCCTGGGCCGCGAACACTGAAGCTTTCTTT	CAWSEPWAANTEAFF
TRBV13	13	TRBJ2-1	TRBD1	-	TGTGCCAGAGGGACAGGGATAGGTGGTGAGCAGTTCTTC	CARGTGIGGEQFF